A selection of T cell receptor beta chains follows, all from one sample in a study of blood T cell repertoires in COVID-19. TCRdb's table, derived via immunoSEQ multiplex PCR, lists solely in-frame clones and lacks some. The sample consists of around 150,000 clones, 88% of them appearing once. Sequencing was carried out using peripheral blood. These receptors were taken from a human donor with COVID-19, enrolled during active disease. The donor label of this sample is uncertain. Each CDR3 is given without its conserved first and last residue. Fields, in order: J gene, V gene, CDR3 protein.

j_call: TRBJ2-5
v_call: TRBV5-4
cdr3_aa: ASSLISTVRETQY

j_call: TRBJ2-7
v_call: TRBV4-1
cdr3_aa: ASSQERVNYEQY

j_call: TRBJ2-7
v_call: TRBV23-1
cdr3_aa: ASARGDRAEREGYYEQY

j_call: TRBJ2-7
v_call: TRBV6-4
cdr3_aa: ASGRQKTGEEQY

j_call: TRBJ2-3
v_call: TRBV10-3
cdr3_aa: AISESTGADTQY

j_call: TRBJ2-2
v_call: TRBV5-1
cdr3_aa: ASSLAQGNTGELF

j_call: TRBJ2-1
v_call: TRBV9
cdr3_aa: ASSAQGAVYNEQF

j_call: TRBJ1-6
v_call: TRBV7-8
cdr3_aa: ASSFSGFHNSPLH

j_call: TRBJ2-1
v_call: TRBV29-1
cdr3_aa: SATANRESSYNEQF

j_call: TRBJ1-4
v_call: TRBV10-3
cdr3_aa: AISSDRDFRGNEKLF

j_call: TRBJ1-3
v_call: TRBV7-2
cdr3_aa: ASSFRVKAGNTIY

j_call: TRBJ1-4
v_call: TRBV5-6
cdr3_aa: ASSLLKGPNNEKLF

j_call: TRBJ2-3
v_call: TRBV7-2
cdr3_aa: ASSLQGSPSTDTQY

j_call: TRBJ1-1
v_call: TRBV4-1
cdr3_aa: ASSPREGGTEAF

j_call: TRBJ1-3
v_call: TRBV5-6
cdr3_aa: ASRSQGTGNTIY

j_call: TRBJ1-5
v_call: TRBV5-4
cdr3_aa: ASSSDGVSNQPQH

j_call: TRBJ1-1
v_call: TRBV12-3/TRBV12-4
cdr3_aa: ASSFTVNTEAF

j_call: TRBJ1-1
v_call: TRBV6-5
cdr3_aa: ASSTGTDNTEAF

j_call: TRBJ1-5
v_call: TRBV7-9
cdr3_aa: ASSLAGTEARNQPQH

j_call: TRBJ1-5
v_call: TRBV4-1
cdr3_aa: ASSQVPTGGWGQPQH

j_call: TRBJ2-5
v_call: TRBV24-1
cdr3_aa: ATSESGEETQY

j_call: TRBJ2-1
v_call: TRBV5-1
cdr3_aa: ASSQGDNEQF

j_call: TRBJ1-2
v_call: TRBV6-5
cdr3_aa: ASGNIPGVYGYT

j_call: TRBJ1-6
v_call: TRBV9
cdr3_aa: ASSVGGGARGSYNSPLH

j_call: TRBJ2-1
v_call: TRBV4-1
cdr3_aa: ASSQEGGGLSGEQF

j_call: TRBJ2-3
v_call: TRBV19
cdr3_aa: ASSNARDTDTQY

j_call: TRBJ2-3
v_call: TRBV11-2
cdr3_aa: ASSPGSSEGTDTQY

j_call: TRBJ2-5
v_call: TRBV7-9
cdr3_aa: ASSQDGAGGTETQY

j_call: TRBJ2-2
v_call: TRBV2
cdr3_aa: ASSRHSRWTGELF

j_call: TRBJ2-3
v_call: TRBV29-1
cdr3_aa: SVLLRQGIDTQY

j_call: TRBJ1-4
v_call: TRBV10-1
cdr3_aa: ASSEATGGNEKLF

j_call: TRBJ2-1
v_call: TRBV6-1
cdr3_aa: ASSEVGLAGGPYNEQF

j_call: TRBJ2-2
v_call: TRBV19
cdr3_aa: ASIQDSPNTGELF

j_call: TRBJ1-4
v_call: TRBV25-1
cdr3_aa: ASSEYPSGGLNEKLF

j_call: TRBJ1-2
v_call: TRBV5-1
cdr3_aa: ASSLIGGSVGYGYT

j_call: TRBJ1-1
v_call: TRBV13
cdr3_aa: ASSTGQTEAF

j_call: TRBJ1-4
v_call: TRBV6-2/TRBV6-3
cdr3_aa: ASSYSFRGMLF

j_call: TRBJ2-7
v_call: TRBV6-5
cdr3_aa: ASSYDRDSYEQY

j_call: TRBJ1-6
v_call: TRBV28
cdr3_aa: AGADSGANSPLH

j_call: TRBJ2-7
v_call: TRBV24-1
cdr3_aa: ATSGFGPTNSYEQY

j_call: TRBJ2-2
v_call: TRBV7-2
cdr3_aa: ASSLAWQGDTGELF

j_call: TRBJ1-3
v_call: TRBV5-1
cdr3_aa: ASSGGQSSGNTIY

j_call: TRBJ1-1
v_call: TRBV5-1
cdr3_aa: ASSWGTGGSGAF

j_call: TRBJ2-1
v_call: TRBV6-5
cdr3_aa: ASGGTSGNDEQF

j_call: TRBJ1-5
v_call: TRBV7-6
cdr3_aa: ASSGEAGGNNQPQH

j_call: TRBJ2-4
v_call: TRBV5-4
cdr3_aa: ASSLAAGVESPKNIQY

j_call: TRBJ1-2
v_call: TRBV7-3
cdr3_aa: ASRPGSTGNYGYT

j_call: TRBJ2-1
v_call: TRBV7-7
cdr3_aa: ASSLAHGLAGGGNEQF

j_call: TRBJ1-2
v_call: TRBV19
cdr3_aa: ASSIDRVYGYT

j_call: TRBJ2-2
v_call: TRBV25-1
cdr3_aa: ASSARGRGTGELF

j_call: TRBJ2-5
v_call: TRBV6-2/TRBV6-3
cdr3_aa: ASSQPATGETQY

j_call: TRBJ1-2
v_call: TRBV18
cdr3_aa: ASSPQARLGYGYT

j_call: TRBJ2-1
v_call: TRBV7-8
cdr3_aa: ASSLSEDNEQF